The 32 T cell receptor beta chains listed next were all sequenced from one sample in a study of cytomegalovirus exposure and HLA in healthy donors. The primer mix had 60 Vbeta and 13 Jbeta primers. Clones were read by immunoSEQ multiplex PCR, and TCRdb kept only the in-frame ones, dropping some. The sample records roughly 93,000 clones, just over 75% being singletons. Sequencing was performed on PBMCs. These receptors all stem from a man between 25 and 39 years old in good health and CMV-seronegative.

The chain has TRBV13 and TRBJ1-3, with D tentatively TRBD1 (6 bases). From germline, CDR1 is PRHDT and CDR2 FYEKMQ (reference sequence). The CDR3 consists of 13 residues. Trimming cost V 7 bases and J 9 bases, with 16 bases left between them. CDR3 region: CASKSYRERTIYF. CDR3 in DNA: TGTGCCAGCAAATCCTACAGGGAACGCACCATATATTTT. Full variable domain (remainder filled in from reference TRBV13 and TRBJ1-3): AAGVIQSPRHLIKEKRETATLKCYPIPRHDTVYWYQQGPGQDPQFLISFYEKMQSDKGSIPDRFSAQQFSDYHSELNMSSLELGDSALYFCASKSYRERTIYFGEGSWLTVV.

The CDR3 DNA reads as TGTGCCAGCAGTGACTCGGACAGGGGAGGAGAGACCCAGTACTTC. This encodes CASSDSDRGGETQYF. The rearrangement uses TRBV25-1 and TRBJ2-5, with TRBD1 matching over 9 bases. Germline CDR1 MGHDK, CDR2 SYGVNS. The J segment lost 4 bases and the V segment lost 3 bases, leaving 6 bases of the junction unmatched. This CDR3 is 15 amino acids long.

This clone is a singleton in its sample. V gene TRBV6-5 combines with J gene TRBJ2-1; 9 bases line up with TRBD1. Looked up from germline, CDR1 is MNHEY and CDR2 is SVGAGI. The CDR3 is 12 residues long. The V segment lost 7 bases and the J segment 16 bases; nucleotides outside the gene matches: 11. The CDR3 spells CASNTPQGAVFF. Written as DNA, the CDR3 is TGTGCCAGCAACACACCACAGGGGGCCGTTTTCTTC.

CDR3 protein: CASSVGTSGGAVDGELFF. CDR3 coding DNA: TGTGCCAGCAGCGTAGGGACTAGCGGGGGGGCCGTCGACGGGGAGCTGTTTTTT. The chain uses TRBV9 and TRBJ2-2, with 15 nucleotides matching TRBD2. The ends lost 0 bases at V and 7 bases at J; junction bases unmatched: 7. The CDR3 is made up of 18 amino acids. Germline V gene data show CDR1 as SGDLS and CDR2 as YYNGEE.

This clone turned up a few times. The chain couples TRBV9 to TRBJ2-1; 10 bases are a match to TRBD2. The V gene's germline CDR1 is SGDLS and CDR2 YYNGEE. Trimming at V came to 4 bases and at J to 1 base, leaving 11 bases not matched to a gene. There are 18 residues in the CDR3. This chain's CDR3 is CASSPRPSGSISYNEQFF. CDR3 nucleotide sequence: TGTGCCAGCAGCCCCAGGCCTAGCGGGAGTATATCCTACAATGAGCAGTTCTTC.

The chain is built from TRBV6-4 and TRBJ1-1; D may be TRBD1 (5 bases). Germline V CDR1 and CDR2: MRHNA, SNTAGT. The CDR3 is 13 amino acids. V was clipped by 8 bases and J by 2 bases, with 12 bases between them. The CDR3 region has the DNA TGTGCCAGCCGGAGGGACGGCAACACTGAAGCTTTCTTT. It yields the protein CASRRDGNTEAFF.

The chain recombines TRBV6-1 with TRBJ2-4; 8 nucleotides agree with TRBD1. The V segment lost 0 bases and the J segment 14 bases; nucleotides outside the gene matches: 6. Germline loops: CDR1 MNHNS, CDR2 SASEGT. The CDR3 is 13 residues long. For the CDR3, the DNA is TGTGCCAGCAGTGAAGCGAAGACAGGGGAGAAGTACTTC. Its translation is CASSEAKTGEKYF.

There are a few counts of this clone. V gene TRBV4-1 combines with J gene TRBJ1-1; the match to TRBD1 covers 10 bases. CDR1 is MGHRA and CDR2 is YSYEKL in the germline V gene. V gave up 1 base and J gave up 2 bases; unmatched junction bases: 13. The CDR3 spans 19 residues. In DNA, the CDR3 is TGCGCCAGCAGCCAAGGAGGACAGGGGGTGTACTACGCCAACACTGAAGCTTTCTTT. It is translated as CASSQGGQGVYYANTEAFF.

This chain connects TRBV11-1 to TRBJ2-1, with a weak D call TRBD2 (6 bases). Between the trimmed V and J ends, which lost 5 bases and 8 bases, there was a span of 10 bases. The CDR3 contains 12 residues. Germline lookup yields CDR1 SGHAT and CDR2 FQDESV (reference sequence). The CDR3 region is CASSPGGDEQFF. CDR3 DNA: TGTGCCAGCAGCCCAGGAGGGGATGAGCAGTTCTTC.

This clone has more than one count but fewer than ten. The CDR3 region has the DNA TGCGCCAGCAGCCAAGAAGGACGGGGCGGGGCCGGGGAGCTGTTTTTT. Translating it yields CASSQEGRGGAGELFF. The chain has TRBV4-1 and TRBJ2-2, with a possible D match to TRBD2 (6 bases). This CDR3 is built from 16 residues. V lost 0 bases and J lost 6, with 14 bases in between. Looked up from germline, CDR1 is MGHRA and CDR2 is YSYEKL.

The V gene is TRBV18, the J gene TRBJ1-1; the D gene is possibly TRBD1 (6 bases). The CDR3 contains 15 residues. V dropped 4 bases and J dropped 4 bases, with 16 bases sitting between them. Germline V CDR1 and CDR2: KGHSH, LQKENI. The CDR3 here is CASSLSNRVSTEAFF. For the CDR3, the DNA is TGTGCCAGCTCACTCAGTAACAGGGTAAGCACTGAAGCTTTCTTT.

The chain uses TRBV9 and TRBJ1-2; 10 nucleotides match TRBD1. J gave up 6 bases and V 0 bases, and 2 bases lay outside the gene matches. Germline-derived CDR1 and CDR2 are SGDLS and YYNGEE. The CDR3 consists of 14 residues. The CDR3 bases are TGTGCCAGCAGCGTAGGGACAGGGGGTGATGGCTACACCTTC. It codes for CASSVGTGGDGYTF.

This chain uses TRBV7-9 with TRBJ1-2, with 7 nucleotides matching TRBD1. The CDR3 loop spans 14 amino acids. Germline V gives CDR1 SEHNR, CDR2 FQNEAQ (reference sequence). V shed 5 bases and J 8 bases; nucleotides not matched to a gene: 11. The chain's CDR3 is CASSLQTGALGYTF. CDR3 sequence (DNA): TGTGCCAGCAGCCTTCAAACAGGGGCACTCGGCTACACCTTC. The variable domain in full, completed from reference TRBV7-9 and TRBJ1-2, reads DTGVSQNPRHKITKRGQNVTFRCDPISEHNRLYWYRQTLGQGPEFLTYFQNEAQLEKSRLLSDRFSAERPKGSFSTLEIQRTEQGDSAMYLCASSLQTGALGYTFGSGTRLTVV.

The V and J genes are TRBV19 and TRBJ1-2, with TRBD1 matching over 7 bases. The CDR3 is 15 residues long. V gave up 5 bases and J gave up 4 bases; unmatched junction bases: 10. Germline CDR1 reads LNHDA; CDR2 reads SQIVND (reference sequence). CDR3 sequence reads: CASSAIQGTSYGYTF. CDR3 coding DNA: TGTGCCAGTAGTGCAATACAGGGGACCTCCTATGGCTACACCTTC.

This chain joins TRBV19 and TRBJ2-6; perhaps TRBD1 as D (6 bases). The CDR3 extends over 16 amino acids. Germline assignment: CDR1 LNHDA and CDR2 SQIVND (reference sequence). Trimming removed 5 bases at V and 4 bases at J, with 15 bases between. CDR3 in amino acids: CASSGGTGSGANVLTF. CDR3 coding DNA: TGTGCCAGTAGTGGGGGCACAGGATCAGGGGCCAACGTCCTGACTTTC.

The V call is TRBV2, the J call TRBJ2-7; TRBD2 matches 7 bases. The CDR3 is 13 amino acids. CDR1 and CDR2 from the germline V gene are SNHLY and FYNNEI. Trimming cost V 9 bases and J 5 bases; bases outside gene matches: 10. The CDR3 DNA sequence: TGTGCCAGTACGCAAAGTCGGGGGGACGAGCAGTACGTC. Protein product: CASTQSRGDEQYV.

The chain couples TRBV19 to TRBJ2-1; 13 nucleotides agree with TRBD2. CDR3 length: 14 amino acids. The V and J ends lost 3 bases and 13 bases, in that order; junction bases with no gene match: 6. Looked up from germline, CDR1 is LNHDA and CDR2 is SQIVND (reference sequence). The CDR3 spells CASSIPGTSGVQFF. The DNA of the CDR3 is TGTGCCAGTAGTATCCCGGGGACTAGCGGGGTACAGTTCTTC. Complete variable domain (other parts from reference TRBV19 and TRBJ2-1): DGGITQSPKYLFRKEGQNVTLSCEQNLNHDAMYWYRQDPGQGLRLIYYSQIVNDFQKGDIAEGYSVSREKKESFPLTVTSAQKNPTAFYLCASSIPGTSGVQFFGPGTRLTVL.

CDR3 sequence (DNA): TGTGCCAGCAGTGGAGTGACGTTCAACTCCTACGAGCAGTACTTC. Protein: CASSGVTFNSYEQYF. The genes are TRBV7-9 and TRBJ2-7; D not certain. V lost 6 bases and J 0 bases, leaving 15 bases between the germline ends. CDR1 is SEHNR, CDR2 FQNEAQ, per germline (reference sequence). CDR3 length: 15 amino acids.

This sequence joins TRBV4-1 and TRBJ2-1; D is ambiguous. Germline CDR1 and CDR2: MGHRA and YSYEKL. V was cut by 4 bases and J by 9 bases, with 13 bases left in between. The CDR3 covers 13 residues. CDR3 sequence (DNA): TGCGCCAGCAGCCCAACCGGCAGGTCTGAGCAGTTCTTC. It translates to CASSPTGRSEQFF.

This clone was counted a few times. The CDR3: CSVEPGQGNNEQFF. The CDR3 DNA reads TGCAGCGTTGAGCCGGGACAGGGGAACAATGAGCAGTTCTTC. The V gene is TRBV29-1, the J gene TRBJ2-1; 10 positions match TRBD1. Germline-derived CDR1 and CDR2 are SQVTM and ANQGSEA. This CDR3 has 14 residues. The V segment lost 3 bases and the J segment 5 bases; nucleotides outside the gene matches: 4.

This chain's CDR3 is CASSFQGGRGSYNEQFF. The CDR3 region has the DNA TGTGCCAGCAGCTTCCAGGGGGGCCGAGGTTCGTACAATGAGCAGTTCTTC. The chain is built from TRBV5-6 and TRBJ2-1, with D perhaps TRBD1 (7 bases). Trimming stripped 2 bases from V and 4 bases from J, with 19 bases between. Germline values: CDR1 SGHDT, CDR2 YYEEEE. This CDR3 region has 17 residues.

The genes are TRBV2 and TRBJ2-2; maybe TRBD1 (6 bases). The germline gives CDR1 SNHLY, CDR2 FYNNEI. This CDR3 has 15 residues. Trimming took 7 bases from V and 8 from J, leaving 20 bases between them. CDR3 bases: TGTGCCAGCATGGAACTAACAGGGCTATCGGGGGAGCTGTTTTTT. This sequence encodes CASMELTGLSGELFF.

The rearrangement joins TRBV5-1 to TRBJ2-3; D may be TRBD1 (6 bases). CDR3 length: 16 amino acids. V shed 0 bases and J shed 1 base, with 12 bases lying between them. The germline V gene has CDR1 SGHRS and CDR2 YFSETQ. CDR3 protein: CASSLGQGLGTDTQYF. CDR3 sequence (DNA): TGCGCCAGCAGCTTGGGCCAGGGGCTGGGCACAGATACGCAGTATTTT. Looking up the rest from reference TRBV5-1 and TRBJ2-3 gives the full variable domain: KAGVTQTPRYLIKTRGQQVTLSCSPISGHRSVSWYQQTPGQGLQFLFEYFSETQRNKGNFPGRFSGRQFSNSRSEMNVSTLELGDSALYLCASSLGQGLGTDTQYFGPGTRLTVL.

The rearrangement links TRBV27 to TRBJ1-1; D is possibly TRBD1 (5 bases). Germline V gene sequence: CDR1 MNHEY, CDR2 SMNVEV (reference sequence). The CDR3 is made up of 13 amino acids. V was clipped by 3 bases and J by 3 bases, with 8 bases between them. The CDR3 loop is CASSLGLYTEAFF. The DNA for the CDR3 is TGTGCCAGCAGTTTGGGGCTTTACACTGAAGCTTTCTTT.

The rearrangement joins TRBV7-2 to TRBJ1-5, with D tentatively TRBD1 (5 bases). The germline V and J ends were trimmed by 1 base and 7 bases, with 8 bases remaining between them. The germline V gene has CDR1 SGHTA and CDR2 FQGNSA. The CDR3 covers 13 residues. The CDR3 region is CASSLGGGQPQHF. The DNA of the CDR3 is TGTGCCAGCAGCTTAGGGGGGGGACAGCCCCAGCATTTT.

This clone was observed a single time. J is TRBJ1-2 and V is TRBV29-1, with 9 bases identical to TRBD1. The germline CDR1 and CDR2 sequences are SQVTM and ANQGSEA. The CDR3 covers 14 residues. J gave up 4 bases and V 1 base, and 4 bases lay outside the gene matches. In nucleotides, the CDR3 is TGCAGCGTTGAAGTTACAGGGGGCCGCTATGGCTACACCTTC. Translating gives CSVEVTGGRYGYTF.

The chain uses TRBV19 and TRBJ2-3; 9 bases fit TRBD1. V was clipped by 9 bases and J by 1 base; unmatched bases: 2. Germline V gene lookup returns CDR1 LNHDA and CDR2 SQIVND (reference sequence). The CDR3 has 13 residues. In DNA, the CDR3 is TGTGCCAGCCGGGACAGGGGCACAGATACGCAGTATTTT. Protein: CASRDRGTDTQYF.

V usage is TRBV19 and J usage is TRBJ1-1; TRBD1 matches 9 bases. CDR3 length: 15 amino acids. Germline V gives CDR1 LNHDA, CDR2 SQIVND (reference sequence). With 5 bases clipped from V and 1 base from J, the junction kept 5 bases outside the gene matches. CDR3 sequence (DNA): TGTGCCAGTAGTTCCCCGGGACAGGGGAACACTGAAGCTTTCTTT. Its translation is CASSSPGQGNTEAFF.

The J gene is TRBJ1-1, the V gene TRBV27; tentative D call: TRBD1 (5 bases). Looked up from germline, CDR1 is MNHEY and CDR2 is SMNVEV (reference sequence). Between the trimmed V and J ends, which lost 2 bases and 3 bases, there was a span of 16 bases. The CDR3 loop spans 16 amino acids. The CDR3 bases are TGTGCCAGCAGTTTACGGCCGGGGGTGATTTACACTGAAGCTTTCTTT. Its protein product is CASSLRPGVIYTEAFF.

The V gene is TRBV5-4, the J gene TRBJ1-1; a possible D gene is TRBD1 (5 bases). The CDR3 runs to 15 residues. V shed 3 bases and J shed 1 base, with 13 bases lying between them. Germline values: CDR1 SGHNT, CDR2 YYREEE (reference sequence). The CDR3 nucleotides are TGTGCCAGCAGCTCGGAGGGGCGGAGGAACACTGAAGCTTTCTTT. Translating it yields CASSSEGRRNTEAFF.

The chain joins TRBV9 to TRBJ1-2; 8 nucleotides line up with TRBD1. J lost 4 bases, V lost 3 bases, and 8 bases had no gene match. The CDR3 length is 15 residues. Germline CDR1 SGDLS, CDR2 YYNGEE. The CDR3 bases are TGTGCCAGCAGCGATCCACAGGGGGTAGGCTATGGCTACACCTTC. It translates to CASSDPQGVGYGYTF. Full variable domain (missing parts from reference TRBV9 and TRBJ1-2): DSGVTQTPKHLITATGQRVTLRCSPRSGDLSVYWYQQSLDQGLQFLIQYYNGEERAKGNILERFSAQQFPDLHSELNLSSLELGDSALYFCASSDPQGVGYGYTFGSGTRLTVV.

The genes are TRBV18 and TRBJ2-7, with D possibly being TRBD2 (6 bases). The CDR3 is 12 amino acids. The V end was cut by 8 bases, the J end by 2 bases, with 10 bases between. In germline, CDR1 is KGHSH, CDR2 LQKENI. DNA of the CDR3: TGTGCCAGCCGGGGCGGGACCTACGAGCAGTACGTC. Encoded protein: CASRGGTYEQYV.